The entry that follows covers one T cell receptor (beta chain) sequence. Its specific antigen is unknown. Per-base qualities were not stored, and no clone one base away is much larger. The data stem from a study of cytomegalovirus exposure and HLA in healthy donors (TCRdb year 2017). Background on the whole study: In an earlier analysis of 587 of the donors, 276 Gb of sequence data and 95 million to 130 million unique TCR beta sequences from roughly 200 million T cells were reported. Every discovery cohort repertoire had been produced on one sequencing platform. High-throughput TCR immunosequencing, statistical association of individual TCRs with disease status, and machine learning were combined to predict cytomegalovirus infection status. In a later genetic analysis, genome-wide SNP genotypes for about 65% of the roughly 700 donors were used, and that subset was treated as a discovery cohort. Rather than drawing on any new phenotypic data, the later analysis identified candidate immune exposures from TCR beta sequences and the way those sequences occurred across donors. Because of strong linkage in the cohort, a few DR-DQ haplotypes were treated as single units for association and clustering. Donor age, sex, ethnicity and CMV serostatus were compiled alongside the repertoire data. A separate validation cohort of 100 to 150 different subjects was used in addition to the roughly 670-subject first cohort. Class I and class II HLA loci were covered by the typing at four-digit resolution. A later analysis re-analyzed previously published TCR beta repertoires from approximately 670 donors and added high-resolution HLA genotyping to study TCR occurrence patterns. The number of typed donors differed by locus: roughly 620-640 for A, B, C, DRB1 and DQB1; 500 to 550 for DQA1; over 600 for DPA1; and some 430 for DPB1. On average, about 240,000 unique TCR beta nucleotide sequences were sequenced per donor among a few hundred genotyped donors of the cohort, with 15% to 20% of those sequences being non-productive. Of the roughly 390 genotyped donors, approximately 83% fell in the genetic ancestry cluster associated with self-reported Caucasian donors. To decide whether each TCR beta V gene segment behaved as functional or pseudogenic, an earlier analysis of some 600 of the donors relied on high-throughput TCR beta sequencing. The T cell repertoires of 666 subjects were profiled by immunosequencing and related to cytomegalovirus serostatus. The aim of the study was to test whether cataloging public T cell receptors could identify signatures of past pathogen exposure. An early release covering 550 to 700 HLA-typed donors comprised about 310 gigabases of sequencing data and 65 million to 100 million unique TCR sequences.

The paper's findings and limits, for the study overall: CMV serostatus was the only immune exposure information available for the cohort. The classifier was reported to diagnose cytomegalovirus status with high specificity and sensitivity in both the original and validation cohorts. An association between a missense DCLRE1C variant and V-gene and J-gene trimming of TCR beta chains was found in a later genetic analysis and replicated in an independent cohort. A further reported finding was that TCR beta sequences accurately predicted the HLA-A and HLA-B alleles for most subjects in the first cohort. Correlated functional status among segregating V segments might reflect linkage disequilibrium, but an unknown experimental factor could not be ruled out. Roughly uniform sequencing depth across donors was assumed in presence/absence analyses, although this assumption may not hold. HLA typing was unavailable for some donors at each locus, so association tests used only the typed subset. While some public TCRs were present in many individuals, most TCR sequences turned up only very rarely across donors. In a later analysis, some 18,000 TCR beta sequences were associated with specific HLA alleles at a false discovery rate of 0.05. In an earlier analysis of over 550 of the donors, most TCR beta V segments were observed in productive rearrangements about 90% or about 30% of the time, broadly matching IMGT annotations. In a later analysis, HLA-associated TCR beta chains showed more clonal expansion and lower generation probabilities than non-associated chains that were equally common. A later analysis reported that several top co-occurrence clusters appeared linked to parvovirus B19, influenza, CMV and Epstein-Barr virus. The sequencing pipeline was judged likely to have produced a cluster of highly shared sequence variants as a technical artifact. The cohort was sequenced for TCR beta chains only, and without alpha or paired-chain data the features that could be detected were limited. Compared with the roughly 670-donor mean, donors in an Asian-associated ancestry cluster had fewer N-insertions in productive TCRs, according to a later genetic analysis. In the study, 150 to 200 TCR beta chains were listed as associated with cytomegalovirus. Roughly 17 rarely observed V segments, including chromosome 9 orphons, were excluded from the earlier analysis of about 610 of the donors because counts were too low. According to a later analysis, TCR association rates differed among HLA loci, with DRB1 alleles showing the most associated TCRs and HLA-C alleles showing the fewest. The authors suggested that the approach could potentially be generalized to other disease states and immunological phenotypes. In a later analysis, most CMV-associated TCR beta chains were found to appear HLA-restricted, with HLA associations seemingly driven largely by CMV exposure. When HLA alleles, especially DR and DQ, strongly co-occurred, attributing TCR associations to individual alleles was difficult. In vitro tests confirmed that three of the cytomegalovirus-associated TCR beta chains recognize cytomegalovirus antigens. The 87-base-pair reads could not distinguish some IMGT-functional V segments, including TRBV6-2 and TRBV6-3, so those segments were excluded.

The cohort consisted of 670 or so healthy bone marrow donors. Cohort members were all nominally healthy when sampled, although unrecorded immune exposures were likely present. Of the approximately 610 cohort members, 250 to 300 had positive CMV serostatus and approximately 360 had negative CMV serostatus, and CMV serostatus was not recorded for the donor. Each donor provided a peripheral blood sample, and peripheral blood mononuclear cells were used for TCR beta sequencing. The Qiagen DNeasy Blood Extraction Kit was used to extract genomic DNA from the blood cell samples. Clipping removes 1 base from V and 1 base from J, with 1 as the unmatched junction base count. The CDR3 sequence holds 15 residues, the cysteine and phenylalanine included. The read is trimmed to its CDR3 DNA, 45 bases read in frame from base 1. The germline V gene gives CDR1 as SGHTA and CDR2 as FQGTGA. Receptors were amplified or captured by the immunoSEQ multiplex PCR assay. A mixture of 60 forward primers for TCR Vbeta segments and 13 reverse primers for TCR Jbeta segments was used in the multiplex PCR. A multiplex PCR assay on genomic DNA amplified the CDR3 region of rearranged TCR beta genes. The Illumina HiSeq System was used to sequence the amplified TCR beta libraries as 87-base-pair reads. The original pipeline was this. A later analysis tallied some 79 million unique TCR beta chains across the 700 or so repertoires, and some 10 million of those chains were shared by two or more donors. Raw reads were error-corrected and collapsed into unique sequences by a nearest-neighbor algorithm in which closely related sequences were merged to remove PCR and sequencing errors. To assign V, D and J gene segments, CDR3 sequences were aligned to IMGT reference sequences. For a sequence to be retained, a match of at least six nucleotides was required to both a V gene segment and a J gene segment. Rearrangements were classified as productive when the CDR3 lacked stop codons and remained in frame with V and J, and all other rearrangements were classified as non-productive. CDR3 was defined by IMGT convention, running from the second conserved V-encoded cysteine to the conserved J-encoded phenylalanine. The earlier analysis of about 500 of the donors excluded sequences that lacked an unambiguous match to a single V gene segment. An earlier analysis of several hundred of the donors called V segments functional above 56.7% productive rearrangements and segregating when the between-donor standard deviation exceeded 5%. To diagnose cytomegalovirus status from the catalog of TCR beta chain sequences, a statistical classification framework was built. V and J gene assignment, in a later analysis, came from comparing TCR nucleotide sequences with IMGT/GENE-DB human TR gene sequences. Using the TCRdist pipeline, a later analysis assigned CDR3 sequences along with most-parsimonious VDJ recombination scenarios. In a later analysis, each TCR beta chain was defined by its CDR3 amino acid sequence together with its V-gene family, and reads lacking a unique V-gene family were excluded. To address suspected cross-contamination and a sequencing artifact, a later analysis removed some 620 highly shared, low-generation-probability nucleotide sequences. A later analysis calculated a clonal expansion index for each public chain from normalized within-repertoire ranks of inferred template counts. In a later analysis, generation probabilities were computed with a VDJ recombination model fitted to out-of-frame rearrangements, and the resulting probabilities were checked against IGoR. In a later analysis, TCR-TCR, TCR-HLA and TCR-CMV co-occurrence was scored with hypergeometric tests, and a repertoire-size bias correction was applied to TCR pairs. To estimate false discovery rates, a later analysis permuted the HLA or CMV assignments 20 times. A later analysis grouped co-occurring TCRs with DBSCAN, adding TCRdist sequence similarity when clustering within HLA-allele-positive subsets. Repertoires with fewer than 30,000 or more than 120,000 public chains were left out of co-occurrence clustering, as were five repertoires with anomalous nucleotide sharing. TCRdb provides this immuneACCESS table in a form limited to in-frame rearrangements. Some clones are lacking; in checked studies, under half of them reflect an unresolved V gene, and why the rest are absent is not known. V, J and clone size reflect that table, while D and trimming were determined from the DNA. This sample is represented by 200,000 to 250,000 clones; over 75% of them were singletons. In total, the top ten clones hold roughly 1.3% of the sample.

The TCR sequence derives from a human donor in good health. The chain joins TRBV7-3 to TRBJ2-1, and TRBD2 matches 7 of the central bases. Sequences were obtained from PBMCs. The DNA sequence follows: TGTGCCAGCAGCTTAATTAGCGGGTCCTACAATGAGCAGTTCTTC. Its coded protein is CASSLISGSYNEQFF.